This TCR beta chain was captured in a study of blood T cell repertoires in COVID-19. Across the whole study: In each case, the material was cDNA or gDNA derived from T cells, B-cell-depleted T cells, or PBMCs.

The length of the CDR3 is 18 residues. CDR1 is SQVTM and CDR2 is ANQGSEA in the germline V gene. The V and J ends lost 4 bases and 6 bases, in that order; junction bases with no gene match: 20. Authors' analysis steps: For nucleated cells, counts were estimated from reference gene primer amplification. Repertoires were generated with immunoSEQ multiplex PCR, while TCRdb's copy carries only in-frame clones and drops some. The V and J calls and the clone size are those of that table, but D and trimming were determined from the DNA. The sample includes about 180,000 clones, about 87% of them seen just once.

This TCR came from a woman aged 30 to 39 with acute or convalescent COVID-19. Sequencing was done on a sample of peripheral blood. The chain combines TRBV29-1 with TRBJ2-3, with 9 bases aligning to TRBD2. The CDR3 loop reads CSVVGGSGSISIQDTQYF. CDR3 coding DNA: TGCAGCGTTGTAGGGGGTAGCGGGAGTATTTCCATTCAGGATACGCAGTATTTT.